These 10 T cell receptor beta chains were all obtained from the same sample, sequenced in a study of beta chain features in type 1 diabetes. Reverse transcription of all isolated RNA meant that expressed TCRB transcripts were sequenced. The data were produced by immunoSEQ multiplex PCR, yet TCRdb's version contains in-frame clones alone and is incomplete. The sample carries about 340,000 clones, 8% recorded once. The sample consisted of central memory CD4+ T cells from blood. These receptors were taken from a woman younger than 35 in good health.

This clone was detected only a few times. The V and J genes are TRBV9 and TRBJ2-5; D remains unclear. The length of the CDR3 is 12 residues. CDR1 is SGDLS, CDR2 YYNGEE, per germline. V lost 4 bases to trimming and J lost 7 bases, with 11 bases between them. In DNA form, the CDR3 reads TGTGCCAGCAGCCCTAATTTCGGGACCCAGTACTTC. Translated, it gives CASSPNFGTQYF.

This clone was seen only a few times. The chain links TRBV19 to TRBJ2-7; 10 bases line up with TRBD2. There are 15 residues in the CDR3. From germline, CDR1 is LNHDA and CDR2 SQIVND (reference sequence). Losses at the gene ends were 5 bases for V and 0 bases for J; bases not matched to a gene: 4. This CDR3 is CASSAGTSVSYEQYF. The CDR3, as DNA: TGTGCCAGTAGTGCCGGGACTAGCGTCTCCTACGAGCAGTACTTC.

This clone was recorded a few times. A clone one base away is much larger, so this may be a read error. The chain joins TRBV5-4 to TRBJ2-6, with D possibly being TRBD2 (6 bases). Trimming took 0 bases from V and 3 from J, leaving 10 bases between them. Germline V CDR1 and CDR2: SGHNT, YYREEE (reference sequence). The length of the CDR3 is 16 residues. The CDR3 nucleotides are TGTGCCAGCAGCTTGGAGGTCGGGGGTGGGGCCAACGTCCTGACTTTC. Protein sequence: CASSLEVGGGANVLTF.

This clone was seen repeatedly, ten times or more. This chain joins TRBV7-2 and TRBJ1-2, with D perhaps TRBD1 (6 bases). Germline V CDR1 and CDR2: SGHTA, FQGNSA. V was clipped by 2 bases and J by 8 bases, with 12 bases between them. This CDR3 comprises 13 residues. CDR3 sequence (DNA): TGTGCCAGCAGCTTAAATTCCGGACAGGGCTACACCTTC. Translation: CASSLNSGQGYTF.

This clone has at least ten counts. The chain joins TRBV29-1 to TRBJ1-1, with D uncertain. Trimming removed 7 bases at V and 1 base at J, with 4 bases between. Germline V gene sequence: CDR1 SQVTM, CDR2 ANQGSEA. CDR3 length equals 10 residues. DNA of the CDR3: TGCAGCGCCACGAACACTGAAGCTTTCTTT. Translating it yields CSATNTEAFF.

This clone turned up a few times. The V gene is TRBV2, the J gene TRBJ2-3; no reliable D call. The germline V and J ends were trimmed by 8 bases and 1 base, with 10 bases remaining between them. CDR1 SNHLY and CDR2 FYNNEI come from the germline V gene. The CDR3 totals 13 residues. As DNA, the CDR3 is TGTGCCAGCCGCCCCGACCGCACAGATACGCAGTATTTT. Its protein is CASRPDRTDTQYF.

This clone appeared a few times. The chain links TRBV7-9 to TRBJ1-2; D not resolved. Deletions cut 3 bases from V and 4 bases from J, with 9 bases between. The CDR3 covers 13 residues. Looked up from germline, CDR1 is SEHNR and CDR2 is FQNEAQ (reference sequence). CDR3: CASSLLAGYGYTF. The CDR3 bases are TGTGCCAGCAGCTTGTTAGCGGGCTATGGCTACACCTTC.

This chain joins TRBV5-1 and TRBJ2-3; 7 bases map to TRBD1. Germline CDR1 and CDR2: SGHRS and YFSETQ. The CDR3 is 14 residues long. With 2 bases clipped from V and 2 bases from J, the junction kept 2 bases outside the gene matches. The chain's CDR3 is CASSFDRVTDTQYF. Here the CDR3 DNA reads TGCGCCAGCAGCTTTGACAGGGTCACAGATACGCAGTATTTT.

This clone was seen only a few times. The chain employs TRBV15 and TRBJ2-7, with TRBD1 matching over 8 bases. CDR3 length: 19 residues. Germline V CDR1 and CDR2: LNHNV, YYDKDF (reference sequence). V was pared by 1 base and J by 0 bases, with 14 bases of the junction left unmatched. The CDR3 nucleotides read TGTGCCACCAGCAGAGGATGGACAGGGCGCAGGACGGGCTCCTACGAGCAGTACTTC. This encodes CATSRGWTGRRTGSYEQYF. The full variable domain, in which reference TRBV15 and TRBJ2-7 provide the parts outside the CDR3, is DAMVIQNPRYQVTQFGKPVTLSCSQTLNHNVMYWYQQKSSQAPKLLFHYYDKDFNNEADTPDNFQSRRPNTSFCFLDIRSPGLGDTAMYLCATSRGWTGRRTGSYEQYFGPGTRLTVT.

This sequence joins TRBV4-2 and TRBJ1-2; TRBD1 matches 12 bases. V dropped 3 bases and J dropped 6; count of bases not matched to a gene: 2. There are 14 residues in the CDR3. CDR1 and CDR2 from the germline V gene are LGHNA and YNFKEQ. The CDR3 is CASSQGQGADGYTF. The CDR3 coding sequence is TGTGCCAGCAGCCAGGGACAGGGGGCGGATGGCTACACCTTC.